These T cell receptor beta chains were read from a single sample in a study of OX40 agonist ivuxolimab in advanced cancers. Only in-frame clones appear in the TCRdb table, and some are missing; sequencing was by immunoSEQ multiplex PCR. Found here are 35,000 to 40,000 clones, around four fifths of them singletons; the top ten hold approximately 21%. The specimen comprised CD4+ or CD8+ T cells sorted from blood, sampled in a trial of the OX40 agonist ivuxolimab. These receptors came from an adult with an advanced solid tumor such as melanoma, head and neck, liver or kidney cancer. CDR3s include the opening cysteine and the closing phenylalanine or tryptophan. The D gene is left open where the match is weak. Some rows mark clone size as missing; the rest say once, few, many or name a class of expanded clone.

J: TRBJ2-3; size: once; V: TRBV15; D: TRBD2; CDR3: CATSSLTTGRDTQYF; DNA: TGTGCCACCAGCAGCCTCACCACCGGGAGGGATACGCAGTATTTT
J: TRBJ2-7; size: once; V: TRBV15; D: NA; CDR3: CATSRRNGEQYF; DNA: TGTGCCACCAGCAGACGTAACGGCGAGCAGTACTTC
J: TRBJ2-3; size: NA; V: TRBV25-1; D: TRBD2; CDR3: CASSFTSGGTDTQYF; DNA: TGTGCCAGCAGTTTCACTAGCGGGGGCACAGATACGCAGTATTTT
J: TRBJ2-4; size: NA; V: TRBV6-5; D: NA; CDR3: CASSYMVLAKNIQYF; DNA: TGTGCCAGCAGTTACATGGTACTAGCCAAAAACATTCAGTACTTC
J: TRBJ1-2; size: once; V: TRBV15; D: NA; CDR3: CATSRAQGSNYGYTF; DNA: TGTGCCACCAGCAGAGCTCAGGGAAGTAACTATGGCTACACCTTC
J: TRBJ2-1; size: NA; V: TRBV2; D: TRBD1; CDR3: CASSDRQGAVVKQFF; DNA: TGTGCCAGCAGTGATAGGCAGGGGGCGGTCGTAAAGCAGTTCTTC
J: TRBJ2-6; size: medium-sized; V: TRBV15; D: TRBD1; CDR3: CATSENRGSGANVLTF; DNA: TGTGCCACCAGCGAAAACAGGGGCTCCGGGGCCAACGTCCTGACTTTC
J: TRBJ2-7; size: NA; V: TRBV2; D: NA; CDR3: CASETNLYEQYF; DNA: TGTGCCAGCGAGACGAACCTCTACGAGCAGTACTTC
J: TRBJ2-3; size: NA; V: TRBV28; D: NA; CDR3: CASSPLRGTDTQYF; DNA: TGTGCCAGCAGCCCTCTCAGGGGCACAGATACGCAGTATTTT
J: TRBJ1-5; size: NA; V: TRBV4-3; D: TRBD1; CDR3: CASSQETGVNQPQHF; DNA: TGCGCCAGCAGCCAAGAAACAGGGGTTAATCAGCCCCAGCATTTT
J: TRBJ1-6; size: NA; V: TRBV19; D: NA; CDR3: CASNQGGTYNSPPHF; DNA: TGTGCCAGTAACCAGGGTGGAACCTATAATTCACCCCCCCACTTT
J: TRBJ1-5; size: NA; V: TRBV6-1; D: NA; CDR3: CASSERGGGQKIGNQPQHF; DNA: TGTGCCAGCAGTGAACGGGGAGGAGGGCAGAAAATCGGCAATCAGCCCCAGCATTTT
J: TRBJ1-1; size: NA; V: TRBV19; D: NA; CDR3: CASMTSVNTEAFF; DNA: TGTGCCAGTATGACCAGTGTCAACACTGAAGCTTTCTTT
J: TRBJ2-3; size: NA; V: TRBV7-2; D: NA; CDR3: CASSWRQPFPSTTDTQYF; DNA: TGTGCCAGCAGCTGGCGACAACCGTTCCCATCTACCACAGATACGCAGTATTTT
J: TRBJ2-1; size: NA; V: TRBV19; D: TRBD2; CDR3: CASSPRTSGRDNEQFF; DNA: TGTGCCAGTAGTCCACGGACTAGCGGGAGAGACAATGAGCAGTTCTTC
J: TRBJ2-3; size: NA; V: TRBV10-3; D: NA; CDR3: CAIGYRDGDTQYF; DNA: TGTGCCATCGGTTATCGGGATGGGGATACGCAGTATTTT
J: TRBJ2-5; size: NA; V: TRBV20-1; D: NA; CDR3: CSARIETQYF; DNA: TGCAGTGCTAGAATCGAGACCCAGTACTTC
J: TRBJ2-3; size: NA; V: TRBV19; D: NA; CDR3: CASSRTRQGTDTQYF; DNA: TGTGCCAGTAGTAGGACTAGACAGGGGACAGATACGCAGTATTTT
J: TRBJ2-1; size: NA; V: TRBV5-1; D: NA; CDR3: CASSAQASNNEQFF; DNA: TGCGCCAGCTCGGCGCAGGCGTCAAACAATGAGCAGTTCTTC
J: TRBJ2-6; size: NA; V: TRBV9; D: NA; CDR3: CASSVGYVRANVLTF; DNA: TGTGCCAGCAGCGTAGGCTACGTCCGGGCCAACGTCCTGACTTTC
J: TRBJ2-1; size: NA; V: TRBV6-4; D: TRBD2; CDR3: CASSQGLELNEQFF; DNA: TGTGCCAGCAGTCAGGGACTAGAGTTGAATGAGCAGTTCTTC
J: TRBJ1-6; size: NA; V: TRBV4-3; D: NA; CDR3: CASSQDIGGGSPLHF; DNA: TGCGCCAGCAGCCAAGACATCGGAGGAGGTTCACCCCTCCACTTT
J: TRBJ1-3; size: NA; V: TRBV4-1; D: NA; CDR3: CASSQDVSFIGNTIYF; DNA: TGCGCCAGCAGCCAAGATGTCAGTTTTATAGGAAACACCATATATTTT
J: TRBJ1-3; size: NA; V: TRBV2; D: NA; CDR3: CASSEWWERGNTIYF; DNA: TGTGCCAGCAGTGAATGGTGGGAGAGGGGAAACACCATATATTTT
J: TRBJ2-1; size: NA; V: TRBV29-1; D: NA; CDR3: CSVELVQGSKQFF; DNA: TGCAGCGTTGAATTAGTACAGGGCAGTAAGCAGTTCTTC
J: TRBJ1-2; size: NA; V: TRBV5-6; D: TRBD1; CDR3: CASRGTGVGYTF; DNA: TGTGCCAGCAGGGGGACAGGGGTGGGCTACACCTTC
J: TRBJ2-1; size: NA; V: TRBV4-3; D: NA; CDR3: CASSQETGKLNEQFF; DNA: TGCGCCAGCAGCCAAGAAACGGGAAAGCTCAATGAGCAGTTCTTC
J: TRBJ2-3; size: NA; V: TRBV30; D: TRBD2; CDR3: CAWSTGTSGRVDTQYF; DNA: TGTGCCTGGAGTACTGGGACTAGCGGGAGGGTAGATACGCAGTATTTT
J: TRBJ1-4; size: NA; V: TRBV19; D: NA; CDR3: CASSSPGAATNEKLFF; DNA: TGTGCCAGTAGTTCCCCCGGGGCGGCAACTAATGAAAAACTGTTTTTT
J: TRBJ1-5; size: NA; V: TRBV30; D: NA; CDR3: CAWSATQEAGGQPQHF; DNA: TGTGCCTGGAGTGCGACCCAGGAGGCCGGCGGTCAGCCCCAGCATTTT
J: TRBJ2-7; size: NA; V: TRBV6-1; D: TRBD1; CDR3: CASRSRTGDHEQYF; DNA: TGTGCCAGCAGATCTAGGACAGGGGACCACGAGCAGTACTTC
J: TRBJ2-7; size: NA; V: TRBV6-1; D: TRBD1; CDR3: CASSTTQGEGNEQYF; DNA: TGTGCCAGCAGCACGACTCAGGGGGAAGGAAACGAGCAGTACTTC
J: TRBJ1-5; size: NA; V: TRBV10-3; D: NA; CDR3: CAISEQWGVSNQPQHF; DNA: TGTGCCATCAGTGAGCAATGGGGGGTGAGCAATCAGCCCCAGCATTTT
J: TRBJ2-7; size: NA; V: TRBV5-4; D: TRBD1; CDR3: CASSSTGTGDYEQYF; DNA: TGTGCCAGCAGCTCGACCGGGACAGGGGACTACGAGCAGTACTTC
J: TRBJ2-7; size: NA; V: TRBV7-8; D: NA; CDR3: CASSPQGGELTYEQYF; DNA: TGTGCCAGCAGTCCACAGGGGGGGGAATTAACCTACGAGCAGTACTTC
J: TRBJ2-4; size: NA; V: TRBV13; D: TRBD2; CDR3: CASSALAENIQYF; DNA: TGTGCCAGCAGTGCCCTAGCGGAAAACATTCAGTACTTC
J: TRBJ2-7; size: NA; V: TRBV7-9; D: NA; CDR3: CASSQSQGDLYEQYF; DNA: TGCGCCAGCAGCCAATCTCAAGGGGACCTCTACGAGCAGTACTTC
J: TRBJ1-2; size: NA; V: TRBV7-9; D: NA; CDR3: CASSLGQPYNGYTF; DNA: TGTGCCAGCAGCTTAGGGCAGCCTTATAATGGCTACACCTTC
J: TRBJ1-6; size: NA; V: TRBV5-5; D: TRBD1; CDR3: CASSSRQGASLYNSPLHF; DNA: TGTGCCAGCAGCAGCAGACAGGGGGCGAGCCTATATAATTCACCCCTCCACTTT
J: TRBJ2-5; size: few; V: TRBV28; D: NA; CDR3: CASSSGGRGGETQYF; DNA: TGTGCCAGCAGTTCGGGGGGCAGGGGCGGTGAGACCCAGTACTTC
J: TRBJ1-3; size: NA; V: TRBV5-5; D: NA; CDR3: CASSLAARGNTIYF; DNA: TGTGCCAGCAGCTTGGCCGCCCGGGGAAACACCATATATTTT
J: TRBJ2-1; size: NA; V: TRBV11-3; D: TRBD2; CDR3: CASSSGLALRNEQFF; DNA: TGTGCCAGCAGCTCGGGACTAGCCCTACGCAATGAGCAGTTCTTC
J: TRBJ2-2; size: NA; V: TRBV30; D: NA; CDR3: CAWSVENTGELFF; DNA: TGTGCCTGGAGTGTAGAGAACACCGGGGAGCTGTTTTTT
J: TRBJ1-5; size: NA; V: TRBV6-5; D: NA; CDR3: CASRLAGAGNQPQHF; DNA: TGTGCCAGCCGACTGGCGGGCGCCGGCAATCAGCCCCAGCATTTT
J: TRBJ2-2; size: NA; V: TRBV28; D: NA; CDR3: CASVPGAVSTGELFF; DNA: TGTGCCAGCGTCCCTGGGGCAGTCTCCACCGGGGAGCTGTTTTTT
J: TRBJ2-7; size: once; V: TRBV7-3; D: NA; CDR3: CASSLNGGDGDEQYF; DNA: TGTGCCAGCAGCTTAAATGGAGGGGACGGGGACGAGCAGTACTTC
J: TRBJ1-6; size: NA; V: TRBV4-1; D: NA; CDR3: CASSQVDSYNSPLHF; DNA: TGCGCCAGCAGCCAAGTAGATAGCTATAATTCACCCCTCCACTTT
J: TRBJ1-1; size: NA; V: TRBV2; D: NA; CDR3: CASSEESNTEAFF; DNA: TGTGCCAGCAGTGAAGAATCAAACACTGAAGCTTTCTTT
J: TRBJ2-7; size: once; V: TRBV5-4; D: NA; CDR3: CASSWRGGEQYF; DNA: TGTGCCAGCAGCTGGAGGGGGGGTGAGCAGTACTTC
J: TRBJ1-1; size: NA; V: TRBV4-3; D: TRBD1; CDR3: CASSQVRDMAGGTEAFF; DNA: TGCGCCAGCAGCCAAGTTCGAGATATGGCAGGGGGAACTGAGGCTTTCTTT
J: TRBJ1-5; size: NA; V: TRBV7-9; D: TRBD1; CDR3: CASSVGTGGASQPQHF; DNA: TGTGCCAGCAGCGTCGGGACAGGGGGAGCGAGTCAGCCCCAGCATTTT
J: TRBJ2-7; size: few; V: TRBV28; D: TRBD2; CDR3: CASSFRDPAGGPTYEQYF; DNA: TGTGCCAGCAGCTTTCGAGATCCAGCGGGAGGGCCTACCTACGAGCAGTACTTC